The 27 T cell receptor beta chains below all came from one sample that was sequenced in a study of blood T cell repertoires in COVID-19. The assay was immunoSEQ multiplex PCR, and TCRdb's table has in-frame clones only and misses some. The table shows some 400,000 clones, with over 85% occurring only once. Sequenced sample: PBMCs or T cells enriched from blood (not recorded which). The receptors here all came from a woman between 25 and 40 years old who had recovered from COVID-19.

This chain uses TRBV30 with TRBJ1-1; 8 positions agree with TRBD1. Germline loops: CDR1 GTSNPN, CDR2 SVGIG (reference sequence). The CDR3 is 14 amino acids. The V and J ends lost 3 bases and 1 base, in that order; junction bases with no gene match: 4. The CDR3: CAWREDRANTEAFF. The CDR3 nucleotides are TGTGCCTGGAGGGAGGACAGGGCGAACACTGAAGCTTTCTTT.

The rearrangement uses TRBV6-1 and TRBJ1-2, with 11 bases aligning to TRBD1. This CDR3 contains 16 residues. V gave up 0 bases and J gave up 4 bases; unmatched junction bases: 4. The germline CDR1 and CDR2 sequences are MNHNS and SASEGT. This CDR3 is CASSEARTGGVYGYTF. CDR3 DNA: TGTGCCAGCAGTGAAGCCCGGACAGGGGGCGTCTATGGCTACACCTTC.

The chain carries TRBV27 and TRBJ1-1; 7 bases line up with TRBD1. Germline V gives CDR1 MNHEY, CDR2 SMNVEV (reference sequence). The CDR3 extends over 15 amino acids. Trimming removed 4 bases from V and 4 bases from J; junction bases left unmatched: 9. The CDR3 DNA reads as TGTGCCAGCAGTTCTCGGAGGGGGCTTGGCACTGAAGCTTTCTTT. It codes for CASSSRRGLGTEAFF.

The chain carries TRBV19 and TRBJ2-7, with 8 bases matching TRBD1. The CDR3 has 14 residues. Germline V CDR1 and CDR2: LNHDA, SQIVND (reference sequence). V dropped 5 bases and J dropped 2; count of bases not matched to a gene: 5. The CDR3 loop reads CASSHGGQAYEQYF. The CDR3 DNA is TGTGCCAGTAGTCACGGGGGACAGGCCTACGAGCAGTACTTC.

This clone was seen a single time. The genes are TRBV12-3 or TRBV12-4 and TRBJ1-6; TRBD1 might be the D (6 bases). This CDR3 is 13 amino acids long. V dropped 6 bases and J dropped 10 bases, with 13 bases sitting between them. This CDR3 reads CASRQGSVSPLHF. In DNA, the CDR3 is TGTGCCAGCAGGCAGGGGTCCGTATCACCCCTCCACTTT.

The genes are TRBV4-1 and TRBJ2-2; D is perhaps TRBD1 (6 bases). V was shortened by 4 bases and J by 6 bases, with 21 bases between the two germline ends. CDR3 size: 17 residues. In germline, CDR1 is MGHRA, CDR2 YSYEKL. The CDR3 loop is CASSRSQGVVRAGELFF. The CDR3 region has the DNA TGCGCCAGCAGCCGATCACAGGGAGTGGTTAGGGCCGGGGAGCTGTTTTTT.

The chain links TRBV9 to TRBJ1-1; tentative D call: TRBD1 (6 bases). Trimming took 0 bases from V and 6 from J, leaving 15 bases between them. The CDR3 spans 15 residues. The V gene's germline CDR1 is SGDLS and CDR2 YYNGEE. In DNA form, the CDR3 reads TGTGCCAGCAGCGTAGAGGCCAGGGGAAACGCTGAAGCTTTCTTT. Its protein is CASSVEARGNAEAFF.

The rearrangement joins TRBV7-6 to TRBJ1-2; TRBD1 agrees at 7 bases. The V segment lost 1 base and the J segment 2 bases; nucleotides outside the gene matches: 13. Germline CDR1 reads SGHVS; CDR2 reads FNYEAQ. This CDR3 has 18 amino acids. The CDR3 sequence is CASSLVALGTALNYGYTF. The CDR3 coding sequence is TGTGCCAGCAGCTTAGTGGCCTTAGGGACAGCTTTAAACTATGGCTACACCTTC.

This clone was observed once. The V call is TRBV4-1, the J call TRBJ1-5, with TRBD1 matching over 8 bases. J lost 5 bases, V lost 1 base, and 10 bases had no gene match. CDR1 is MGHRA, CDR2 YSYEKL, per germline. This CDR3 has 17 amino acids. The CDR3 protein is CASSQGLTGGLYQPQHF. The CDR3, as DNA: TGCGCCAGCAGCCAAGGTCTCACAGGGGGTTTGTATCAGCCCCAGCATTTT.

This sequence joins TRBV9 and TRBJ2-5; 9 bases are shared with TRBD2. Germline V gene sequence: CDR1 SGDLS, CDR2 YYNGEE. Losses at the gene ends were 1 base for V and 1 base for J; bases not matched to a gene: 2. The CDR3 length is 15 residues. DNA of the CDR3: TGTGCCAGCAGCGTACTGGGACTAGCCCAAGAGACCCAGTACTTC. Translating it yields CASSVLGLAQETQYF.

The table lists this clone with a count of one. The genes are TRBV7-3 and TRBJ2-5; 9 bases are shared with TRBD2. CDR3 size: 19 residues. Trimming took 0 bases from V and 2 from J; bases not matched to a gene: 13. Germline loops: CDR1 SGHTA, CDR2 FQGTGA. As DNA, the CDR3 is TGTGCCAGCAGCTTAACCCGGGATGCGGGAGGGCCGGAACAAGAGACCCAGTACTTC. Its translation: CASSLTRDAGGPEQETQYF.

This chain connects TRBV7-2 to TRBJ1-2, with D perhaps TRBD1 (5 bases). Germline V gives CDR1 SGHTA, CDR2 FQGNSA. This CDR3 is 14 amino acids long. Trimming took 6 bases from V and 7 from J, leaving 18 bases between them. DNA for the CDR3: TGTGCCAGCAGGCTCCCGGGGGGAGGGAGTGGCTACACCTTC. This codes for CASRLPGGGSGYTF.

This chain uses TRBV18 with TRBJ1-3; 7 bases map to TRBD1. This CDR3 region has 18 residues. Germline V lookup: CDR1 KGHSH, CDR2 LQKENI. Germline trimming cut 4 bases from V and 1 base from J; bases unmatched to any gene: 13. The CDR3, as DNA: TGTGCCAGCTCACAAATTAGGGACAGCGGTTTATCTGGAAACACCATATATTTT. As protein: CASSQIRDSGLSGNTIYF.

This chain's CDR3 is CASSPGTMARGGTEAFF. As DNA, the CDR3 is TGCGCCAGCAGCCCCGGGACGATGGCCAGGGGTGGCACTGAAGCTTTCTTT. V gene TRBV5-1 combines with J gene TRBJ1-1, with D possibly TRBD1 on 6 matching bases. This CDR3 has 17 residues. V lost 4 bases, J lost 4 bases, and 23 bases lay in between. Germline V gene lookup returns CDR1 SGHRS and CDR2 YFSETQ.

The chain has TRBV10-3 and TRBJ1-1, with D perhaps matching TRBD1 (5 bases). The CDR3 extends over 15 amino acids. Germline loops: CDR1 ENHRY, CDR2 SYGVKD. Deletions cut 7 bases from V and 5 bases from J, with 20 bases between. The CDR3 nucleotides are TGTGCCATCACCGACAGTTTTTTATCGAATACTGAAGCTTTCTTT. This gives the protein CAITDSFLSNTEAFF.

The chain uses TRBV5-1 and TRBJ2-2; 9 bases match TRBD1. From germline, CDR1 is SGHRS and CDR2 YFSETQ. Trimming at V came to 2 bases and at J to 5 bases, leaving 10 bases not matched to a gene. The CDR3 has 17 amino acids. This chain's CDR3 is CASSFLTTGGDTGELFF. In DNA, the CDR3 is TGCGCCAGCAGCTTTCTAACGACAGGGGGAGATACCGGGGAGCTGTTTTTT.

This clone was found a few times. The rearrangement uses TRBV7-9 and TRBJ2-6; 7 bases match TRBD1. The V gene's germline CDR1 is SEHNR and CDR2 FQNEAQ (reference sequence). V dropped 5 bases and J dropped 4; count of bases not matched to a gene: 5. The CDR3 is 15 amino acids. Here the CDR3 DNA reads TGTGCCAGCAGCCTTACAGGGGTAGGGGCCAACGTCCTGACTTTC. This translates into CASSLTGVGANVLTF. Together with reference TRBV7-9 and TRBJ2-6, the CDR3 gives the full variable domain: DTGVSQNPRHKITKRGQNVTFRCDPISEHNRLYWYRQTLGQGPEFLTYFQNEAQLEKSRLLSDRFSAERPKGSFSTLEIQRTEQGDSAMYLCASSLTGVGANVLTFGAGSRLTVL.

The rearrangement uses TRBV28 and TRBJ2-1; TRBD1 aligns across 9 bases. The germline V gene encodes CDR1 MDHEN and CDR2 SYDVKM. Trimming removed 3 bases from V and 7 bases from J; junction bases left unmatched: 7. This CDR3 region has 15 residues. The CDR3 loop is CASSFTGTGWNEQFF. The CDR3 nucleotides read TGTGCCAGCAGTTTTACCGGGACAGGGTGGAATGAGCAGTTCTTC. The whole variable domain, remainder taken from reference TRBV28 and TRBJ2-1, is DVKVTQSSRYLVKRTGEKVFLECVQDMDHENMFWYRQDPGLGLRLIYFSYDVKMKEKGDIPEGYSVSREKKERFSLILESASTNQTSMYLCASSFTGTGWNEQFFGPGTRLTVL.

This chain connects TRBV2 to TRBJ1-4; 9 bases line up with TRBD1. With V trimmed by 5 bases and J by 8 bases, 3 bases remained unmatched. CDR1 SNHLY and CDR2 FYNNEI come from the germline V gene. The CDR3 spans 13 residues. CDR3 DNA sequence: TGTGCCAGCAGTCTCGGACAGGGGGAAAAACTGTTTTTT. This codes for CASSLGQGEKLFF.

V and J are TRBV5-1 and TRBJ1-6; a weak D match, TRBD1 (5 bases). Germline CDR1 SGHRS, CDR2 YFSETQ. Trimming shortened V by 5 bases and J by 10 bases, and 13 bases separated the two germline ends. This CDR3 has 13 amino acids. The CDR3 sequence is CASRGGAGSPLHF. For the CDR3, the DNA is TGCGCCAGCAGAGGTGGGGCTGGCTCACCCCTCCACTTT.

J is TRBJ2-4 and V is TRBV5-1; TRBD1 matches at 8 bases. The CDR3 runs to 16 residues. V shed 5 bases, J shed 4 bases, and the junction held 11 bases outside the gene matches. Germline CDR1 is SGHRS and CDR2 is YFSETQ. CDR3 coding DNA: TGCGCCAGCAGTCGTTCGACAGGGGACCCTAAAAACATTCAGTACTTC. Protein: CASSRSTGDPKNIQYF.

This clone is a singleton in its sample. This chain links TRBV19 with TRBJ1-5; 9 bases map to TRBD1. The germline CDR1 and CDR2 sequences are LNHDA and SQIVND (reference sequence). V dropped 4 bases and J dropped 0; count of bases not matched to a gene: 4. There are 16 residues in the CDR3. As DNA, the CDR3 is TGTGCCAGTAGTACAAGACAGGGGGTTAGCAATCAGCCCCAGCATTTT. Translation: CASSTRQGVSNQPQHF.

The rearrangement joins TRBV5-1 to TRBJ2-1, with D possibly being TRBD2 (5 bases). CDR1 is SGHRS, CDR2 YFSETQ, per germline. This CDR3 region has 12 residues. The V and J ends lost 5 bases and 6 bases respectively, with 9 bases between them. The CDR3 coding sequence is TGCGCCAGCAGGAATACTAGCAATGAGCAGTTCTTC. Translation: CASRNTSNEQFF. Full variable domain (outside the CDR3, taken from reference TRBV5-1 and TRBJ2-1): KAGVTQTPRYLIKTRGQQVTLSCSPISGHRSVSWYQQTPGQGLQFLFEYFSETQRNKGNFPGRFSGRQFSNSRSEMNVSTLELGDSALYLCASRNTSNEQFFGPGTRLTVL.

As for this clone: This CDR3 is also generated by other DNA sequences in the sample. The rearrangement uses TRBV5-6 and TRBJ1-5, with 8 bases fitting TRBD1. The CDR3 runs 15 residues. Germline assignment: CDR1 SGHDT and CDR2 YYEEEE. V lost 1 base, J lost 4 bases, and 4 bases stayed unmatched. The CDR3 sequence: CASSLRQGANQPQHF. DNA for the CDR3: TGTGCCAGCAGCTTGAGGCAGGGGGCGAATCAGCCCCAGCATTTT.

This clone was recorded only once. The chain is built from TRBV28 and TRBJ2-3; 10 nucleotides line up with TRBD2. CDR3 size: 19 residues. The V and J ends lost 5 bases and 0 bases, in that order; junction bases with no gene match: 14. Per the germline V gene, CDR1 is MDHEN and CDR2 is SYDVKM. DNA for the CDR3: TGTGCCAGCAGTCCAGGGTCTGGGCTAGCGGGAGATAGCACAGATACGCAGTATTTT. Protein sequence: CASSPGSGLAGDSTDTQYF. The whole variable domain, filled in from reference TRBV28 and TRBJ2-3, reads DVKVTQSSRYLVKRTGEKVFLECVQDMDHENMFWYRQDPGLGLRLIYFSYDVKMKEKGDIPEGYSVSREKKERFSLILESASTNQTSMYLCASSPGSGLAGDSTDTQYFGPGTRLTVL.

The chain has TRBV5-1 and TRBJ1-6; TRBD1 matches 7 bases. The length of the CDR3 is 14 residues. Losses at the gene ends were 7 bases for V and 6 bases for J; bases not matched to a gene: 7. CDR1 and CDR2 (germline): SGHRS, YFSETQ. CDR3: CASARGTSNSPLHF. The CDR3 DNA reads TGCGCCAGCGCCAGGGGGACAAGTAATTCACCCCTCCACTTT.

The CDR3 loop is CASSWRPGQETYEQYF. The CDR3 DNA reads TGTGCCAGCAGCTGGAGACCGGGACAGGAGACCTACGAGCAGTACTTC. The genes are TRBV11-2 and TRBJ2-7; 8 nucleotides line up with TRBD1. The CDR3 spans 16 residues. V lost 4 bases and J lost 2; bases outside the gene matches: 10. Germline CDR1 reads SGHAT; CDR2 reads FQNNGV.